This record covers a single TCR beta chain. This sample is drawn from a study of shared clonotypes between healthy human individuals. Scientists sequenced DNA from unsorted PBMC on ten immunoSEQ deep assay plates. TCRdb's table, derived via immunoSEQ multiplex PCR, lists solely in-frame clones and lacks some. The table has about half a million clones, almost 80% seen once. The CDR3 is made up of 14 amino acids. Germline CDR1 reads SGHAT; CDR2 reads FQNNGV. V trimming: 5 bases; J trimming: 7 bases; junction bases outside the gene matches: 7. The chain employs TRBV11-2 and TRBJ1-5; 8 nucleotides align to TRBD1. Specimen: PBMCs. The clonotype originates from a woman aged 35 to 49 in good health. Some clones in this sample may be carry-over from other donors' samples. CDR3 DNA sequence: TGTGCCAGCAGCCCGACAGGGGCGAGACAGCCCCAGCATTTT. Protein: CASSPTGARQPQHF.